This T cell receptor beta chain is drawn from a study of T cell responses to AZD1222 COVID-19 vaccine. Study-wide findings and caveats: Spike-specific TCR breadth rose after two AZD1222 doses, and depth rose as well. Most donors were white British, females outnumbered males, and clonal diversity was possibly underestimated. Repertoires were obtained solely post-peak T cell response.

This clone appeared a single time. Antigen: not known. The CDR3 loop spans 14 amino acids. With 8 bases removed from V and 0 bases from J, the gap between germline ends came to 11 bases. CDR1 LNHDA and CDR2 SQIVND come from the germline V gene (reference sequence). TCRdb's table, derived via immunoSEQ multiplex PCR, lists solely in-frame clones and lacks some. Of 140,000 or so clones listed, roughly 88% are singletons. This specimen consisted of peripheral blood, obtained 28 days after the second dose of the MenACWY control vaccine. V is TRBV19 and J is TRBJ1-3; D is uncertain. This receptor was taken from an adult who received the MenACWY meningococcal vaccine as a control. CDR3 DNA: TGTGCCAGTCGTGAGACGGACTCTGGAAACACCATATATTTT. This codes for CASRETDSGNTIYF.